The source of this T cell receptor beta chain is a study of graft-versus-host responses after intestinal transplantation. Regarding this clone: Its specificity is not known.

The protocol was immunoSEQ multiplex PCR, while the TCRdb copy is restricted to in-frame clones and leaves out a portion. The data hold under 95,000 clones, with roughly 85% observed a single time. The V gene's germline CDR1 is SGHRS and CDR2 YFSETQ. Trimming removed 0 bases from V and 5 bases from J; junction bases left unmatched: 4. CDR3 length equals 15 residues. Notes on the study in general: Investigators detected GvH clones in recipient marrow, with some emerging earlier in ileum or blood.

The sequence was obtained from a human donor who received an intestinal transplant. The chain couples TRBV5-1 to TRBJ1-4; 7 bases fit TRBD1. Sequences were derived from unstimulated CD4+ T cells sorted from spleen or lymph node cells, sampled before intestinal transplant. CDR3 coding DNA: TGCGCCAGCAGCTTGGCCGGGACAGAAAATGAAAAACTGTTTTTT. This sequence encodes CASSLAGTENEKLFF.